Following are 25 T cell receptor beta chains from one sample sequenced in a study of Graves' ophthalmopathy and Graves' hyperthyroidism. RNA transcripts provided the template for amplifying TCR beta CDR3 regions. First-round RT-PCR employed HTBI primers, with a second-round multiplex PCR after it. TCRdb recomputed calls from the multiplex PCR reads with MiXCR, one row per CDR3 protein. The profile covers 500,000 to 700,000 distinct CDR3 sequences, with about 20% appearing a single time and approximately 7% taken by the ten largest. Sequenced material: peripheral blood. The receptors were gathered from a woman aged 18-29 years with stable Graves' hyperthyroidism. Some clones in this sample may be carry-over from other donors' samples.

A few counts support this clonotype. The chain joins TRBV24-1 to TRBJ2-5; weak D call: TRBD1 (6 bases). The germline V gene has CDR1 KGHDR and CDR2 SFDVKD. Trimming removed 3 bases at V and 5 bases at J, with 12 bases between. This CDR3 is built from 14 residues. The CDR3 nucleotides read TGTGCCACCAGTGATCCGGGACAATGGGAGACCCAGTACTTC. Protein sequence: CATSDPGQWETQYF.

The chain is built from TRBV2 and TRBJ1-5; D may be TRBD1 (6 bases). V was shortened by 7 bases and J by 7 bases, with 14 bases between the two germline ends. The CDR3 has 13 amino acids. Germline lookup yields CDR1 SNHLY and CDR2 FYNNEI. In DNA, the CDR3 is TGTGCCAGCAAGGACAGTCTCGACCAGCCCCAGCATTTT. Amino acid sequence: CASKDSLDQPQHF.

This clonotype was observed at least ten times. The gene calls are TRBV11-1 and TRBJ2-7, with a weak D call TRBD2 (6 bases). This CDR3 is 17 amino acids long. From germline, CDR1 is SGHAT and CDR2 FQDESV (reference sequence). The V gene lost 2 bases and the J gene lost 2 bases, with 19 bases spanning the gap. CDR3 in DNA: TGTGCCAGCAGCTTACCCCAGCTCGGGGGTTCCCCCTACGAGCAGTACTTC. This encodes CASSLPQLGGSPYEQYF.

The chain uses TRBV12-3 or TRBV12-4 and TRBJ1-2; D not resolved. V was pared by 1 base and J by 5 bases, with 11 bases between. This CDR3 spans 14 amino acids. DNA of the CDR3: TGTGCCAGCAGTTTAGATCCCTACTCGTATGGCTACACCTTC. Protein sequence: CASSLDPYSYGYTF.

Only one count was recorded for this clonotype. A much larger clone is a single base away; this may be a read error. The CDR3 spells CASRWGLGTGELFF. In DNA form, the CDR3 reads TGTGCCAGCAGATGGGGACTAGGCACCGGGGAGCTGTTTTTT. The V gene is TRBV27, the J gene TRBJ2-2; TRBD2 agrees at 8 bases. Germline assignment: CDR1 MNHEY and CDR2 SMNVEV (reference sequence). The V segment lost 6 bases and the J segment 4 bases; nucleotides outside the gene matches: 4. This CDR3 is 14 amino acids long.

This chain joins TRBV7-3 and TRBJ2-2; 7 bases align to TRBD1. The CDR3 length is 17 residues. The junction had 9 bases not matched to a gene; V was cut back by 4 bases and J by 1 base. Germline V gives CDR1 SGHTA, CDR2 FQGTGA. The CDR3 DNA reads TGTGCCAGCAGCTCGAAAGGGGGCGCAGGGAACACCGGGGAGCTGTTTTTT. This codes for CASSSKGGAGNTGELFF.

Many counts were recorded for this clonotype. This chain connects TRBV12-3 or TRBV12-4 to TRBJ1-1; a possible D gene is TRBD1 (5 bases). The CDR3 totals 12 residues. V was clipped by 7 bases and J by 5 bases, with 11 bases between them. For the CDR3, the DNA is TGTGCCAGCACCGAACAGGCTACTGAAGCTTTCTTT. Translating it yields CASTEQATEAFF.

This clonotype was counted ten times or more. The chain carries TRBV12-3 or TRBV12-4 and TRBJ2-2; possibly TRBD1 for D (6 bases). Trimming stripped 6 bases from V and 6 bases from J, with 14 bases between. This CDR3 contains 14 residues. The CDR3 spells CASRETGGPGELFF. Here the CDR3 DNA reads TGTGCCAGCAGAGAGACAGGAGGCCCCGGGGAGCTGTTTTTT.

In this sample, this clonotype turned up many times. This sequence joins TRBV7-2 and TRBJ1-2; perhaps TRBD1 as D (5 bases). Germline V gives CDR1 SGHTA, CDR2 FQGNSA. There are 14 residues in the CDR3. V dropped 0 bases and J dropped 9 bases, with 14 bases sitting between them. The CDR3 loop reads CASSLAAGDGRYTF. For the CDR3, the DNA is TGTGCCAGCAGCTTAGCTGCGGGGGATGGGCGCTACACCTTC.

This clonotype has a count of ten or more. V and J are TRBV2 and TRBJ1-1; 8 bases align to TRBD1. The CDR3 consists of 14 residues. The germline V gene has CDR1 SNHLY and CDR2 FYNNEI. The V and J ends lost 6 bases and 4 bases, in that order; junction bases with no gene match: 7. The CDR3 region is CASRVRGPVTEAFF. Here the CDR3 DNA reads TGTGCCAGCAGAGTCAGGGGGCCCGTCACTGAAGCTTTCTTT.

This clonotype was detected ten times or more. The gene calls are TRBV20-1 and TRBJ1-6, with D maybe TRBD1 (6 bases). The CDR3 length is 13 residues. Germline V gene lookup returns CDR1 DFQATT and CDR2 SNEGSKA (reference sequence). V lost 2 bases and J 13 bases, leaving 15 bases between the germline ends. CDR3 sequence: CSARPRGGLPLHF. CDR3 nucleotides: TGCAGTGCTAGACCTAGGGGGGGACTTCCCCTCCACTTT.

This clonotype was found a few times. The CDR3 bases are TGCAGCAAACTCCGCCCGTCCTCCTATAGCACAGATACGCAGTATTTT. Translation gives CSKLRPSSYSTDTQYF. This chain links TRBV20-1 with TRBJ2-3, with D hard to call. Per the germline V gene, CDR1 is DFQATT and CDR2 is SNEGSKA (reference sequence). This CDR3 spans 16 amino acids.

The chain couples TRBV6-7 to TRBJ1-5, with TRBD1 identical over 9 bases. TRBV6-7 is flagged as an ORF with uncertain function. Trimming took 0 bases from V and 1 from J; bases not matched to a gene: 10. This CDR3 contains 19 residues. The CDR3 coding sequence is TGTGCCAGCAGTTACTCTCGGGACAGGGCAGAGGTGAGCAATCAGCCCCAGCATTTT. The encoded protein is CASSYSRDRAEVSNQPQHF.

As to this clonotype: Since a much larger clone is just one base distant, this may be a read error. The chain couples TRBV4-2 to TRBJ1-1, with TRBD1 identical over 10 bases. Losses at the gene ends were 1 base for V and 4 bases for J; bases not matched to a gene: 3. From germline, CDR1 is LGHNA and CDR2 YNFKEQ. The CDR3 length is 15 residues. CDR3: CASSQGDRGSTEAFF. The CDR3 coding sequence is TGTGCCAGCAGCCAAGGGGACAGGGGAAGCACTGAAGCTTTCTTT.

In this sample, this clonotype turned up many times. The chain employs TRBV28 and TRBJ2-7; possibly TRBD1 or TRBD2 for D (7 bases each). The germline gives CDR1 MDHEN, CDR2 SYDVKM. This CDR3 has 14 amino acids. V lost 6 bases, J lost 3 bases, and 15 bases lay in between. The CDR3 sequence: CASRLRGGVYEQYF. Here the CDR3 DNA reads TGTGCCAGCAGACTCAGGGGGGGCGTCTACGAGCAGTACTTC.

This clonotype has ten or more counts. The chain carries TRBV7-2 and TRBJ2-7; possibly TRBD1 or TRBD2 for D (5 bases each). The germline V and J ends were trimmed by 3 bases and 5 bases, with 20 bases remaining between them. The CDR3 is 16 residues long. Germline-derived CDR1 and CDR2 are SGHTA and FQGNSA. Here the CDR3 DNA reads TGTGCCAGCAGCTTGGCCCTCGGCAGGGAGTCGGACGAGCAGTACTTC. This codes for CASSLALGRESDEQYF.

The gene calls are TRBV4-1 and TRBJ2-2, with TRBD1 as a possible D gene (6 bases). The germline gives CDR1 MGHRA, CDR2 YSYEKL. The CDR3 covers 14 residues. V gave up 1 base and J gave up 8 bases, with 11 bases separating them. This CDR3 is CASSQVTRGGELFF. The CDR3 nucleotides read TGCGCCAGCAGCCAAGTCACGAGGGGGGGGGAGCTGTTTTTT.

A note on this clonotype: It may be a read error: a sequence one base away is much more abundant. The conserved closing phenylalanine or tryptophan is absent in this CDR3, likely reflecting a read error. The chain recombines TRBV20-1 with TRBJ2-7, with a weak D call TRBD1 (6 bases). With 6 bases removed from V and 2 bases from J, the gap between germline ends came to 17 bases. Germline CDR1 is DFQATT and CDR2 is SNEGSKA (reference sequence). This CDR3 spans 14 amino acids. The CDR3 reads CSASGGGHPYEQYY. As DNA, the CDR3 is TGCAGTGCCAGTGGTGGGGGCCATCCCTACGAGCAGTACTAC.

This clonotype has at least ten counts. The DNA of the CDR3 is TGTGCCAGCAGTACCCCCCGTGAGGGGTCCACTGAAGCTTTCTTT. The encoded protein is CASSTPREGSTEAFF. The chain combines TRBV6-5 with TRBJ1-1, with TRBD1 as a possible D gene (5 bases). The CDR3 runs to 15 residues. Trimming cost V 5 bases and J 4 bases, with 17 bases left between them. The germline CDR1 and CDR2 sequences are MNHEY and SVGAGI.

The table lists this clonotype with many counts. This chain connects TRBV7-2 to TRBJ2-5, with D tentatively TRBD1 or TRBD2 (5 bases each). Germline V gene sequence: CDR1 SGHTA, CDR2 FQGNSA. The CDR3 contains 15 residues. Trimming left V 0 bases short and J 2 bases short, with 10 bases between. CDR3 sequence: CASSLAGEWQETQYF. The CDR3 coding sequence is TGTGCCAGCAGCTTAGCGGGGGAATGGCAAGAGACCCAGTACTTC.

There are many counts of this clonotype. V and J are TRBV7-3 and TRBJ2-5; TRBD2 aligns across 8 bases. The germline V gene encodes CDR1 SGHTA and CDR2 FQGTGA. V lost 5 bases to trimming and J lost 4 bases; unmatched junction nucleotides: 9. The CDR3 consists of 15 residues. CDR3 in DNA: TGTGCCAGCAGCCGGGGTAGCGGGGTTGGAGAGACCCAGTACTTC. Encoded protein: CASSRGSGVGETQYF.

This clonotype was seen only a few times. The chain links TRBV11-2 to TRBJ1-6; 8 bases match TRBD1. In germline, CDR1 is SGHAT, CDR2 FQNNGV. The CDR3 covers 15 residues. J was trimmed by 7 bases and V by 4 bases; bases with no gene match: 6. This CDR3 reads CASSSLRDRNSPLHF. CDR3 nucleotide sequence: TGTGCCAGCAGCTCGCTCCGGGACAGGAATTCACCCCTCCACTTT.

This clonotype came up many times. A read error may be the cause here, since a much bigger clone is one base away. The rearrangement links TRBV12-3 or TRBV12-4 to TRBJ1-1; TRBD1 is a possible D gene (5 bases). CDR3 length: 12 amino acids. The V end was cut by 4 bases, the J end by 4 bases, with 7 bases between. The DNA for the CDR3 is TGTGCCAGCAGTTGGGGGAGCACTGAAGCTTTCTTT. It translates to CASSWGSTEAFF.

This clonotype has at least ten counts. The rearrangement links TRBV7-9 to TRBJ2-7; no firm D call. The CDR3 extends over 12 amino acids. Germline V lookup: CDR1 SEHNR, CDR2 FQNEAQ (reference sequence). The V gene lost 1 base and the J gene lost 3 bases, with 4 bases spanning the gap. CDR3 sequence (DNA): TGTGCCAGCAGCTTAGTTCACTACGAGCAGTACTTC. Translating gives CASSLVHYEQYF.

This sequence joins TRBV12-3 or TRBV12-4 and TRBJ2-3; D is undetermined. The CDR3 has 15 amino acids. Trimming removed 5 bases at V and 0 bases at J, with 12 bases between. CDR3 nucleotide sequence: TGTGCCAGCAGTCGCCAGGCTACTAGCACAGATACGCAGTATTTT. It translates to CASSRQATSTDTQYF.